These T cell receptor beta chains were read from a single sample in a study of T cell responses to AZD1222 COVID-19 vaccine. Clones were read by immunoSEQ multiplex PCR, and TCRdb kept only the in-frame ones, dropping some. The data show approximately 140,000 clones, 88% seen once. The specimen was peripheral blood, collected on day 0 of AZD1222 vaccination. These receptors all stem from an adult in good health. Each CDR3 is given with its conserved first and last residue. A D gene is named only where the DNA matches it firmly. Not every row has a clone size; where given, it reads once, few, many or a size class.

d_call	j_call	clone_size	v_call	cdr3_aa
TRBD1	TRBJ1-6	-	TRBV7-3	CASSFSGGNNSPLHF
-	TRBJ1-4	few	TRBV1	CTSSLGRTFF
TRBD1	TRBJ2-1	-	TRBV5-1	CASSLTGQVYGEQFF
-	TRBJ1-2	-	TRBV5-1	CASSDLYGYTF
TRBD1	TRBJ1-4	-	TRBV5-6	CASSLQGAGEKLFF
-	TRBJ1-5	-	TRBV28	CASSRPGLNQPQHF
-	TRBJ1-5	-	TRBV5-1	CASSLAGGGNQPQHF
TRBD1	TRBJ2-2	-	TRBV18	CASSPGQGTGELFF
-	TRBJ1-2	-	TRBV3-1/TRBV3-2	CASSTATSNYGYTF
TRBD1	TRBJ1-6	-	TRBV27	CASNSLGDRYSPLHF
-	TRBJ1-1	-	TRBV18	CASSPSNQEAFF
-	TRBJ2-1	-	TRBV7-7	CASSSLPGAYNEQFF
-	TRBJ1-5	-	TRBV30	CACTTGSNQPQHF
-	TRBJ2-1	few	TRBV5-1	CASSLAPIPYNEQFF
-	TRBJ1-2	-	TRBV3-1/TRBV3-2	CASRRLNYGYTF
-	TRBJ2-4	-	TRBV19	CASSTTSDIQYF
TRBD2	TRBJ2-1	-	TRBV9	CASSAGTSGGALNEQFF
-	TRBJ1-1	-	TRBV11-3	CASSLLTDTEAFF
-	TRBJ2-7	-	TRBV21-1	CASSEGDSLRLYSYEQYF
-	TRBJ1-4	-	TRBV5-1	CASSLGDDEKLFF
TRBD1	TRBJ1-4	few	TRBV9	CASSVGPEPGQGDEKLFF
-	TRBJ2-5	-	TRBV7-9	CASIKNPGQETQYF
-	TRBJ1-4	-	TRBV9	CASSPGHTATNEKLFF
-	TRBJ1-1	few	TRBV7-3	CASSLGPTGGTEAFF
-	TRBJ2-1	-	TRBV27	CASRRGQVNNEQFF
-	TRBJ1-1	-	TRBV6-5	CAITLTPGQNTEAFF
TRBD1	TRBJ1-1	-	TRBV3-1/TRBV3-2	CASSLGQRSTEAFF
-	TRBJ2-3	-	TRBV18	CASSPRLGGRSTDTQYF
TRBD1	TRBJ2-7	-	TRBV6-5	CASSPDRGRGYEQYF
-	TRBJ1-2	-	TRBV4-3	CASSQEIGNYGYTF
-	TRBJ2-3	-	TRBV7-2	CASSLAEKPSTDTQYF
-	TRBJ1-1	-	TRBV7-3	CASSLRGRGTEAFF
-	TRBJ1-1	-	TRBV14	CASSQTPGSEAFF
-	TRBJ1-1	-	TRBV18	CASSAIGPTEAFF
-	TRBJ1-1	-	TRBV6-6	CASSYSWNTEAFF
-	TRBJ1-5	-	TRBV12-5	CASGLVRGLGNQPQHF